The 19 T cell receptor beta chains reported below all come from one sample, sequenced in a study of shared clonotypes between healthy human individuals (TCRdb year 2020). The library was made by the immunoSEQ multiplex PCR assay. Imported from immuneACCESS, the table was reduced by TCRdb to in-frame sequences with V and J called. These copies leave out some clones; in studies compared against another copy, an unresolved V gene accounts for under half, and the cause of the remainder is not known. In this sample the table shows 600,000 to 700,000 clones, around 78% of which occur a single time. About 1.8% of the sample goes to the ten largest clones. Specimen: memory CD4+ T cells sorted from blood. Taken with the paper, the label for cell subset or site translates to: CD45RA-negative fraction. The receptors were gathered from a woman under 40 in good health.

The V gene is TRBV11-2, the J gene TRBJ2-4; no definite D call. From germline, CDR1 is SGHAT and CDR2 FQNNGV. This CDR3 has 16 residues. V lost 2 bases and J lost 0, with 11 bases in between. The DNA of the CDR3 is TGTGCCAGCAGCTTACGGAACAACTTAGCCAAAAACATTCAGTACTTC. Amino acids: CASSLRNNLAKNIQYF.

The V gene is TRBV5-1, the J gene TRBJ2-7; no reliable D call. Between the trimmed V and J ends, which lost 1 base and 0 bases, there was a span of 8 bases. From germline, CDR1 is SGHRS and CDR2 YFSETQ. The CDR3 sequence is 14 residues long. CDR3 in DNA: TGCGCCAGCAGCTTGCTTGCCGGCTCCTACGAGCAGTACTTC. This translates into CASSLLAGSYEQYF.

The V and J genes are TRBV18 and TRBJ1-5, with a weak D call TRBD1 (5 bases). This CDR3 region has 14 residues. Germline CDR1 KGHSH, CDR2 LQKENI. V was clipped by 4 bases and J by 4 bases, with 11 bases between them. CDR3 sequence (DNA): TGTGCCAGCTCACAGGGGAGGAAAAATCAGCCCCAGCATTTT. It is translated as CASSQGRKNQPQHF.

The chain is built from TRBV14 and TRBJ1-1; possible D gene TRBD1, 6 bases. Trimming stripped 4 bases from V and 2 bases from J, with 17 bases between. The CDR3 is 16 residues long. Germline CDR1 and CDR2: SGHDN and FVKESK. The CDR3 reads CASSRTVWDTNTEAFF. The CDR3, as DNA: TGTGCCAGCAGCCGCACTGTTTGGGACACCAACACTGAAGCTTTCTTT.

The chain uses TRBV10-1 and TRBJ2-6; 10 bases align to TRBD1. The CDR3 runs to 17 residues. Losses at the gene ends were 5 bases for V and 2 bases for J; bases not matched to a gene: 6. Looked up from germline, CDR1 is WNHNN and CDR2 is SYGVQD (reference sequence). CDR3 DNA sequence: TGCGCCAGCAGTAAGGGACAGGGGCTTGCTGGGGCCAACGTCCTGACTTTC. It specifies CASSKGQGLAGANVLTF.

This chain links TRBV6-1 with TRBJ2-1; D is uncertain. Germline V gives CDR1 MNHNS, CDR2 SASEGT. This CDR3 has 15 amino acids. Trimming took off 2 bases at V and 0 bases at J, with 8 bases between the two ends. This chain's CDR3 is CASSEILSSYNEQFF. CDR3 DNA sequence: TGTGCCAGCAGTGAAATCCTCAGCTCCTACAATGAGCAGTTCTTC.

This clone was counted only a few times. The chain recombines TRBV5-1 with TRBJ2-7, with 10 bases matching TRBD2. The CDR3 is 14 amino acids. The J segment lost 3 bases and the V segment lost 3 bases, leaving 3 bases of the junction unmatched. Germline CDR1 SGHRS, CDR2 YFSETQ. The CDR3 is CASSSWTSGYEQYF. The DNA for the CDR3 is TGCGCCAGCAGCTCCTGGACTAGCGGCTACGAGCAGTACTTC.

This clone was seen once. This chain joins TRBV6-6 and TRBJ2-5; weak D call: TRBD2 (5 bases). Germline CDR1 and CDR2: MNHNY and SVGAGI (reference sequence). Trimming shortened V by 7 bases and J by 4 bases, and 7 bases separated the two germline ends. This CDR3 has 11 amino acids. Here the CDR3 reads CASNAGETQYF. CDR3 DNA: TGTGCCAGCAACGCGGGAGAGACCCAGTACTTC.

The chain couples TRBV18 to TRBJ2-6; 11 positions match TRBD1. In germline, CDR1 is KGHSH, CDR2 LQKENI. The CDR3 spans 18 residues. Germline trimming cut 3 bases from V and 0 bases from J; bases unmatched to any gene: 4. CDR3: CASSPGQGAFSGANVLTF. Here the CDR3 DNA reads TGTGCCAGCTCACCCGGACAGGGGGCTTTCTCTGGGGCCAACGTCCTGACTTTC.

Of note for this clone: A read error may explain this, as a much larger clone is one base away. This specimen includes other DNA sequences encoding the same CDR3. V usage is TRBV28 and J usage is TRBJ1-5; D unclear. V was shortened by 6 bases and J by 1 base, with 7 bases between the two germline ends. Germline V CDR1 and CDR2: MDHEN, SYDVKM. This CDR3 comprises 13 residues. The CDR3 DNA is TGTGCCAGCAGCCCTGGGAGCAATCAGCCCCAGCATTTT. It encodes CASSPGSNQPQHF.

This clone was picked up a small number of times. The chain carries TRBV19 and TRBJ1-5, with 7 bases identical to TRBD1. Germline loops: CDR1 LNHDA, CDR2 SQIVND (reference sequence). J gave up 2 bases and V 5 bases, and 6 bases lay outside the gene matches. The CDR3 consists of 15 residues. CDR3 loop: CASSGGQLGNQPQHF. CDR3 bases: TGTGCCAGTAGTGGGGGACAGCTGGGCAATCAGCCCCAGCATTTT.

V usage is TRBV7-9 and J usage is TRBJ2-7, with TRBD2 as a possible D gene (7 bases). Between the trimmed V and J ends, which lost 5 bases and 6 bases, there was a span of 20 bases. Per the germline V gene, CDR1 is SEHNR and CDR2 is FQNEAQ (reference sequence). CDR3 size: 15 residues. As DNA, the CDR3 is TGTGCCAGCAGCCCGTCGGGGGGCGCGTCTTCCGAGCAGTACTTC. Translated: CASSPSGGASSEQYF.

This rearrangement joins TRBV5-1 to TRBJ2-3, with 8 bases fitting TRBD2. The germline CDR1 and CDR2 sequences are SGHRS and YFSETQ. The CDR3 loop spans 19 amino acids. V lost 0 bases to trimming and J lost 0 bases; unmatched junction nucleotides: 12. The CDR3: CASSLAASRLAGSTDTQYF. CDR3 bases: TGCGCCAGCAGCTTGGCCGCAAGCCGGCTAGCGGGTAGCACAGATACGCAGTATTTT. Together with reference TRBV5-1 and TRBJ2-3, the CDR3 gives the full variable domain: KAGVTQTPRYLIKTRGQQVTLSCSPISGHRSVSWYQQTPGQGLQFLFEYFSETQRNKGNFPGRFSGRQFSNSRSEMNVSTLELGDSALYLCASSLAASRLAGSTDTQYFGPGTRLTVL.

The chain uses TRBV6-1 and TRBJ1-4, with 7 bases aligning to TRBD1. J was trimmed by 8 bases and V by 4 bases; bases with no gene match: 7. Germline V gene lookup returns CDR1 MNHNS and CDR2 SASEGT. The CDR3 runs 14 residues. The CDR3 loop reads CASSVRTGREKLFF. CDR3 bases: TGTGCCAGCAGTGTCCGGACAGGTCGCGAAAAACTGTTTTTT.

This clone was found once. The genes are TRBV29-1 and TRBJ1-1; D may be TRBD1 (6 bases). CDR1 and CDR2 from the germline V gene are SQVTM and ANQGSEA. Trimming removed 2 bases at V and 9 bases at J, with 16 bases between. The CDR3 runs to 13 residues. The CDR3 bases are TGCAGCGTTGAATTGGGGACACCGGTACAAGCTTTCTTT. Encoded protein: CSVELGTPVQAFF.

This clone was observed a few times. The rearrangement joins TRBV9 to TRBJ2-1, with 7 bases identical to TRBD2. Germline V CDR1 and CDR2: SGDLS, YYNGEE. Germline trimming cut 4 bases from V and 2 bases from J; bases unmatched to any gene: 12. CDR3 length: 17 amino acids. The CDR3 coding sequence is TGTGCCAGCAGCCGACGGACGGAGGGAGGGCCCTACAATGAGCAGTTCTTC. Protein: CASSRRTEGGPYNEQFF. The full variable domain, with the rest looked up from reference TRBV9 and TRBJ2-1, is DSGVTQTPKHLITATGQRVTLRCSPRSGDLSVYWYQQSLDQGLQFLIQYYNGEERAKGNILERFSAQQFPDLHSELNLSSLELGDSALYFCASSRRTEGGPYNEQFFGPGTRLTVL.

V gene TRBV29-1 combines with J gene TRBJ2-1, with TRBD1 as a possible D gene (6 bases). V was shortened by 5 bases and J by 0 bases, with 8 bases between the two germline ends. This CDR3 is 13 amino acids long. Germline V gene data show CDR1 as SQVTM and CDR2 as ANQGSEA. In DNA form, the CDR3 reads TGCAGCGTTTGGGACACCTCCTACAATGAGCAGTTCTTC. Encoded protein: CSVWDTSYNEQFF.

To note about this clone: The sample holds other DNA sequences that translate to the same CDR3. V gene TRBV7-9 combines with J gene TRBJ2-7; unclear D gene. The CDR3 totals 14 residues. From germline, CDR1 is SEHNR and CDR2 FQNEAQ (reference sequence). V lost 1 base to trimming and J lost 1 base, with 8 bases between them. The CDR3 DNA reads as TGTGCCAGCAGCTTAGAGGGATTATCCTACGAGCAGTACTTC. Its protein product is CASSLEGLSYEQYF.

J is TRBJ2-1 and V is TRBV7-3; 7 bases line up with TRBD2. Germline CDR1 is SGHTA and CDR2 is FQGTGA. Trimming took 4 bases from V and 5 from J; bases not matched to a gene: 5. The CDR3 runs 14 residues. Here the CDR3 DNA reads TGTGCCAGCAGCTCTACCGGACTAGACAATGAGCAGTTCTTC. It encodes CASSSTGLDNEQFF.